These 5 T cell receptor beta chains originate from one sample sequenced in a study of T cell responses to AZD1222 COVID-19 vaccine. This table comes from immunoSEQ multiplex PCR, and its TCRdb copy is limited to in-frame clones, with some not included. Of approximately 120,000 clones in the sample, approximately 90% were seen once. The starting material was peripheral blood, obtained on day 0 of MenACWY control vaccination. These receptors all stem from an adult in good health.

CDR3 amino acids: CASSQDPSPEAFF. The CDR3 DNA reads TGTGCCAGCAGCCAAGATCCCAGTCCTGAAGCTTTCTTT. This chain links TRBV4-2 with TRBJ1-1; D uncertain. CDR3 length: 13 residues. Trimming took 0 bases from V and 6 from J, leaving 8 bases between them. The germline V gene has CDR1 LGHNA and CDR2 YNFKEQ.

In nucleotides, the CDR3 is TGCGCCAGCAGCTCCCCCCCCGAGCGGGAGCAGAGCGAGCAGTACTTC. This translates into CASSSPPEREQSEQYF. The J gene is TRBJ2-7, the V gene TRBV5-1; 8 bases are shared with TRBD2. CDR1 SGHRS and CDR2 YFSETQ come from the germline V gene. This CDR3 comprises 16 residues. V dropped 3 bases and J dropped 6; count of bases not matched to a gene: 14.

In its sample, this clone was seen a few times. The rearrangement uses TRBV6-1 and TRBJ1-2; TRBD1 matches 7 bases. The CDR3 is made up of 14 amino acids. J gave up 2 bases and V 3 bases, and 3 bases lay outside the gene matches. The germline gives CDR1 MNHNS, CDR2 SASEGT. CDR3 in DNA: TGTGCCAGCAGTGATGTGGACAGGAACTATGGCTACACCTTC. As protein: CASSDVDRNYGYTF.

CDR3 residues: CASRPNSPLHF. Written as DNA, the CDR3 is TGTGCAAGTCGCCCGAATTCACCCCTCCACTTT. The genes are TRBV12-2 and TRBJ1-6. TRBV12-2 is classified as a pseudogene. This CDR3 spans 11 amino acids.

The gene calls are TRBV9 and TRBJ1-2; D possibly corresponds to TRBD1 (5 bases). Germline lookup yields CDR1 SGDLS and CDR2 YYNGEE. CDR3 length equals 14 residues. The germline V and J ends were trimmed by 0 bases and 4 bases, with 10 bases remaining between them. CDR3 protein: CASSVAGYGYGYTF. The CDR3 region has the DNA TGTGCCAGCAGCGTAGCAGGGTATGGCTATGGCTACACCTTC.